Below, 27 T cell receptor beta chains from the same sample are listed, as sequenced in a study of T cell responses to AZD1222 COVID-19 vaccine. The method was immunoSEQ multiplex PCR; TCRdb's version includes in-frame clones alone and lacks a portion of them. Of 75,000 to 100,000 clones listed, 86% are singletons. The specimen was peripheral blood, collected on day 0 of AZD1222 vaccination. All receptors come from an adult in good health.

V and J are TRBV5-1 and TRBJ2-3; 11 bases fit TRBD2. Germline V lookup: CDR1 SGHRS, CDR2 YFSETQ. After removal of 0 bases from V and 4 bases from J, the junction contained 7 bases not matched to a gene. The CDR3 has 17 amino acids. CDR3 in DNA: TGCGCCAGCAGCTTGGGGACTAGCGGGCGGTTGGCAGATACGCAGTATTTT. Translation gives CASSLGTSGRLADTQYF. The variable domain in full, completed from reference TRBV5-1 and TRBJ2-3, reads KAGVTQTPRYLIKTRGQQVTLSCSPISGHRSVSWYQQTPGQGLQFLFEYFSETQRNKGNFPGRFSGRQFSNSRSEMNVSTLELGDSALYLCASSLGTSGRLADTQYFGPGTRLTVL.

The genes are TRBV11-2 and TRBJ1-6; D is unclear. Trimming removed 1 base at V and 10 bases at J, with 8 bases between. Germline V gene sequence: CDR1 SGHAT, CDR2 FQNNGV. The CDR3 consists of 13 residues. This CDR3 reads CASSLALGSPLHF. DNA for the CDR3: TGTGCCAGCAGCTTAGCCTTGGGCTCACCCCTCCACTTT.

This chain uses TRBV4-1 with TRBJ1-4; weak D call: TRBD1 (6 bases). V lost 0 bases and J 4 bases, leaving 15 bases between the germline ends. Germline-derived CDR1 and CDR2 are MGHRA and YSYEKL. The CDR3 is made up of 17 amino acids. This CDR3 reads CASSQDFPAGDNEKLFF. The CDR3 DNA reads as TGCGCCAGCAGCCAAGATTTCCCGGCAGGGGATAATGAAAAACTGTTTTTT.

The chain combines TRBV7-8 with TRBJ1-5; D is perhaps TRBD1 (6 bases). The CDR3 runs 13 residues. V was shortened by 7 bases and J by 7 bases, with 14 bases between the two germline ends. Germline lookup yields CDR1 SGHVS and CDR2 FQNEAQ. The CDR3 sequence: CASTPGGGQPQHF. In DNA form, the CDR3 reads TGTGCCAGCACTCCCGGAGGGGGGCAGCCCCAGCATTTT.

The count of this clone is one. The chain links TRBV19 to TRBJ1-2; tentative D call: TRBD1 (5 bases). CDR1 is LNHDA and CDR2 is SQIVND in the germline V gene (reference sequence). With 5 bases removed from V and 6 bases from J, the gap between germline ends came to 16 bases. CDR3 length: 14 amino acids. Here the CDR3 reads CASSVTGLINGYTF. CDR3 DNA: TGTGCCAGTAGTGTTACAGGACTGATCAATGGCTACACCTTC.

V and J are TRBV7-8 and TRBJ2-7; D is perhaps TRBD2 (7 bases). Germline V gene lookup returns CDR1 SGHVS and CDR2 FQNEAQ. With 8 bases removed from V and 6 bases from J, the gap between germline ends came to 14 bases. CDR3 length: 12 residues. The CDR3 DNA reads as TGTGCCAGCGGAGGGGGGGGTCTCGAGCAGTACTTC. The encoded protein is CASGGGGLEQYF.

The V and J genes are TRBV19 and TRBJ1-1; D is unclear. Trimming cost V 1 base and J 0 bases, with 9 bases left between them. Germline CDR1 and CDR2: LNHDA and SQIVND (reference sequence). The length of the CDR3 is 15 residues. The CDR3 DNA follows: TGTGCCAGTAGTATAGCGGTACATTTGAACACTGAAGCTTTCTTT. As protein: CASSIAVHLNTEAFF.

The rearrangement links TRBV7-8 to TRBJ1-3; the match to TRBD1 covers 7 bases. Trimming cost V 4 bases and J 0 bases; bases outside gene matches: 3. Germline V CDR1 and CDR2: SGHVS, FQNEAQ. The CDR3 has 15 residues. CDR3 nucleotides: TGTGCCAGCAGCTCGACAGGGCCCTCTGGAAACACCATATATTTT. It is translated as CASSSTGPSGNTIYF.

The chain employs TRBV6-5 and TRBJ1-2, with TRBD1 matching 7 bases. Germline lookup yields CDR1 MNHEY and CDR2 SVGAGI. The CDR3 is made up of 15 amino acids. V lost 8 bases to trimming and J lost 4 bases; unmatched junction nucleotides: 13. CDR3 amino acids: CASSPIGTGVYGYTF. CDR3 coding DNA: TGTGCCAGCTCTCCGATCGGAACAGGGGTCTATGGCTACACCTTC.

The DNA for the CDR3 is TGTGCCAGCAGCCGCGCGGGGAGGGAACCTGGAAACACCATATATTTT. Translating gives CASSRAGREPGNTIYF. V usage is TRBV21-1 and J usage is TRBJ1-3. TRBV21-1 is flagged as a pseudogene. The CDR3 has 16 residues.

This rearrangement joins TRBV29-1 to TRBJ1-3; 7 bases match TRBD1. The CDR3 consists of 15 residues. CDR1 SQVTM and CDR2 ANQGSEA come from the germline V gene. J lost 0 bases, V lost 6 bases, and 8 bases had no gene match. The DNA of the CDR3 is TGCAGCGTCGGCAACGCAGGGGGCTCTGGAAACACCATATATTTT. This sequence encodes CSVGNAGGSGNTIYF.

This clone came up a few times. V gene TRBV11-2 combines with J gene TRBJ1-5; D not certain. V gave up 5 bases and J gave up 5 bases, with 10 bases separating them. Germline CDR1 is SGHAT and CDR2 is FQNNGV. CDR3 length: 13 amino acids. CDR3 in DNA: TGTGCCAGCAGCCTTTCCCAGGATCAGCCCCAGCATTTT. Its translation: CASSLSQDQPQHF.

The CDR3 nucleotides read TGTGCCAGTACCCCGAGGGGAGCCACAGATACGCAGTATTTT. Translation gives CASTPRGATDTQYF. The rearrangement uses TRBV19 and TRBJ2-3; D assignment may be TRBD1 or TRBD2 (5 bases each). The germline V gene encodes CDR1 LNHDA and CDR2 SQIVND (reference sequence). The CDR3 runs 14 residues. Between the trimmed V and J ends, which lost 7 bases and 2 bases, there was a span of 13 bases.

The gene calls are TRBV21-1 and TRBJ1-1. TRBV21-1 is marked as a pseudogene. This CDR3 has 15 residues. The CDR3 nucleotides are TGTGCCAGCAGCAAAGGGAGGGGTAGAGAAACTGAAGCTTTCTTT. Its protein product is CASSKGRGRETEAFF.

The rearrangement links TRBV14 to TRBJ2-7; D unclear. V lost 0 bases to trimming and J lost 7 bases, with 16 bases between them. Germline loops: CDR1 SGHDN, CDR2 FVKESK. This CDR3 region has 15 residues. This CDR3 is CASSQDFSGVREQYF. The CDR3 DNA reads TGTGCCAGCAGCCAAGATTTTAGTGGGGTGAGGGAGCAGTACTTC.

The gene calls are TRBV6-5 and TRBJ2-1, with TRBD1 matching over 11 bases. The junction had 7 bases not matched to a gene; V was cut back by 2 bases and J by 7 bases. The CDR3 has 16 amino acids. Germline loops: CDR1 MNHEY, CDR2 SVGAGI. The CDR3 is CASSYPAGTGGNEQFF. The CDR3 DNA reads as TGTGCCAGCAGTTACCCCGCCGGGACAGGGGGTAATGAGCAGTTCTTC.

This chain uses TRBV6-5 with TRBJ1-1, with D possibly matching TRBD1 (5 bases). The CDR3 extends over 14 amino acids. V lost 2 bases and J 4 bases, leaving 11 bases between the germline ends. CDR1 is MNHEY and CDR2 is SVGAGI in the germline V gene. The CDR3 region is CASSYRAQGTEAFF. For the CDR3, the DNA is TGTGCCAGCAGTTACAGGGCTCAGGGCACTGAAGCTTTCTTT.

CDR3 in amino acids: CARPGTDATYEQYF. The CDR3 DNA reads TGCGCCAGACCTGGGACAGATGCGACATACGAGCAGTACTTC. The V and J genes are TRBV10-1 and TRBJ2-7; 7 nucleotides align to TRBD1. Germline-derived CDR1 and CDR2 are WNHNN and SYGVQD (reference sequence). The CDR3 consists of 14 residues. Unmatched junction bases numbered 12, after V lost 9 bases and J lost 4 bases.

The chain joins TRBV7-9 to TRBJ1-4; TRBD1 is a possible D gene (5 bases). Per germline, CDR1 SEHNR and CDR2 FQNEAQ (reference sequence). The CDR3 is made up of 16 amino acids. V was trimmed by 0 bases and J by 5 bases, leaving 13 bases between them. The CDR3 nucleotides read TGTGCCAGCAGCTTAGCGACGGGCGGGGGAAATGAAAAACTGTTTTTT. Amino acids: CASSLATGGGNEKLFF. Using reference TRBV7-9 and TRBJ1-4 for the parts outside the CDR3, the full variable domain is DTGVSQNPRHKITKRGQNVTFRCDPISEHNRLYWYRQTLGQGPEFLTYFQNEAQLEKSRLLSDRFSAERPKGSFSTLEIQRTEQGDSAMYLCASSLATGGGNEKLFFGSGTQLSVL.

This clone was recorded only once. The J gene is TRBJ2-1, the V gene TRBV12-3 or TRBV12-4, with TRBD2 as a possible D gene (5 bases). Trimming shortened V by 5 bases and J by 9 bases, and 8 bases separated the two germline ends. The CDR3 spans 11 residues. This CDR3 reads CASSASLEQFF. In DNA, the CDR3 is TGTGCCAGCAGTGCTAGCCTTGAGCAGTTCTTC.

This chain links TRBV7-9 with TRBJ1-1, with no clear D. This CDR3 comprises 15 residues. With 1 base removed from V and 0 bases from J, the gap between germline ends came to 9 bases. The germline CDR1 and CDR2 sequences are SEHNR and FQNEAQ (reference sequence). The CDR3 bases are TGTGCCAGCAGCTTAGTAAGGGCCTTGAACACTGAAGCTTTCTTT. This codes for CASSLVRALNTEAFF.

The rearrangement links TRBV10-1 to TRBJ1-6; D not resolved. The V end was cut by 9 bases, the J end by 8 bases, with 17 bases between. CDR3 length: 14 residues. Germline V CDR1 and CDR2: WNHNN, SYGVQD (reference sequence). The CDR3 protein is CARKTGSGYSPLHF. CDR3 coding DNA: TGCGCCAGGAAGACGGGGTCCGGGTATTCACCCCTCCACTTT.

The table lists this clone with a few counts. The gene calls are TRBV7-9 and TRBJ2-2; D uncertain. The CDR3 runs 16 residues. Germline V gene sequence: CDR1 SEHNR, CDR2 FQNEAQ (reference sequence). V lost 8 bases and J 0 bases, leaving 16 bases between the germline ends. CDR3: CASSTGSTTNTGELFF. CDR3 bases: TGTGCCAGCTCCACTGGAAGTACTACGAACACCGGGGAGCTGTTTTTT.

V and J are TRBV19 and TRBJ1-6; D is undetermined. CDR3 size: 16 residues. V shed 3 bases and J shed 4 bases, with 13 bases lying between them. Germline CDR1 is LNHDA and CDR2 is SQIVND (reference sequence). The CDR3 sequence is CASSISPRPYNSPLHF. The CDR3 DNA reads as TGTGCCAGTAGTATTAGCCCCAGGCCTTATAATTCACCCCTCCACTTT.

The chain carries TRBV10-3 and TRBJ1-2; perhaps TRBD1 as D (5 bases). Germline lookup yields CDR1 ENHRY and CDR2 SYGVKD. Trimming cost V 4 bases and J 7 bases, with 13 bases left between them. The CDR3 covers 13 residues. CDR3 residues: CAISVSGLGGYTF. DNA for the CDR3: TGTGCCATCAGTGTCTCAGGGCTGGGTGGCTACACCTTC.

A single count supports this clone. The chain joins TRBV19 to TRBJ1-5; possibly TRBD1 for D (6 bases). Trimming left V 9 bases short and J 5 bases short, with 14 bases between. The germline V gene has CDR1 LNHDA and CDR2 SQIVND (reference sequence). The CDR3 covers 13 residues. This CDR3 is CASRRQEYQPQHF. The CDR3 DNA follows: TGTGCCAGCCGCCGACAGGAATATCAGCCCCAGCATTTT.

The J gene is TRBJ2-2, the V gene TRBV30; weak D call: TRBD2 (7 bases). The germline V and J ends were trimmed by 0 bases and 2 bases, with 13 bases remaining between them. Germline V lookup: CDR1 GTSNPN, CDR2 SVGIG (reference sequence). The CDR3 is made up of 16 amino acids. The CDR3 spells CAWSVMRGLNTGELFF. CDR3 nucleotide sequence: TGTGCCTGGAGTGTTATGCGGGGGCTAAACACCGGGGAGCTGTTTTTT.